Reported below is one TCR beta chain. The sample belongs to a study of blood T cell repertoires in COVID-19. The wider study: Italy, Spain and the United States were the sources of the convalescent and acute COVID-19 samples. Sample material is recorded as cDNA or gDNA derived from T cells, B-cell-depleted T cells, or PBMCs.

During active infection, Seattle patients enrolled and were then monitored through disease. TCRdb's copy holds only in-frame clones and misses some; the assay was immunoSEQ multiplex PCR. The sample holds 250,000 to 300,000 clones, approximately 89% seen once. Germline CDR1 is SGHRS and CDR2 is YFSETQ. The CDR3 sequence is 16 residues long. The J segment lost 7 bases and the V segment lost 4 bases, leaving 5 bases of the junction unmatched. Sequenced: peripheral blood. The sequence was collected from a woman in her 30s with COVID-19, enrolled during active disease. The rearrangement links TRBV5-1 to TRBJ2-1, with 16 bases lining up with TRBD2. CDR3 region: CASSGGTSGRVNEQFF. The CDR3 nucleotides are TGCGCCAGCAGCGGGGGGACTAGCGGGAGGGTAAATGAGCAGTTCTTC.